These T cell receptor beta chains were read from a single sample in a study of cytomegalovirus exposure and HLA in healthy donors. TCRdb's copy holds only in-frame clones and misses some; the assay was immunoSEQ multiplex PCR. The table lists more than 95,000 clones, more than 75% of them singletons, with about 5% in the top ten. Material: PBMCs. The receptors stem from a woman under 30 in good health and CMV-seropositive. The CDR3 runs from the conserved cysteine through the conserved F or W. The order of the fields is V gene, J gene, clone size, D gene, CDR3 protein, CDR3 DNA. A D gene is named only where the DNA matches it firmly. Not every row has a clone size; where given, it reads once, few, many or a size class.

TRBV5-6	TRBJ2-3	-	-	CASSLQGTDTQYF	TGTGCCAGCAGCCTTCAGGGCACAGATACGCAGTATTTT
TRBV30	TRBJ2-3	-	TRBD2	CAWSVSGSTPQYF	TGTGCCTGGAGTGTAAGCGGGAGCACCCCGCAGTATTTT
TRBV27	TRBJ2-5	-	-	CASSSRQTQETQYF	TGTGCCAGCAGTTCCCGACAGACCCAAGAGACCCAGTACTTC
TRBV7-2	TRBJ2-1	-	-	CASSLLTGAYNEQFF	TGTGCCAGCAGCTTACTGACAGGAGCCTACAATGAGCAGTTCTTC
TRBV18	TRBJ1-5	-	-	CASSPGLGQENQPQHF	TGTGCCAGCTCACCCGGCTTGGGGCAGGAAAATCAGCCCCAGCATTTT
TRBV28	TRBJ1-2	-	TRBD1	CASCRTGGYGYTF	TGTGCCAGCTGCCGGACAGGGGGCTATGGCTACACCTTC
TRBV2	TRBJ2-1	-	TRBD2	CASSVAGDYNEQFF	TGTGCCAGCAGTGTAGCGGGAGATTACAATGAGCAGTTCTTC
TRBV30	TRBJ1-1	-	-	CAWRKQGNTEAFF	TGTGCCTGGAGAAAACAGGGAAACACTGAAGCTTTCTTT
TRBV6-1	TRBJ1-5	-	-	CASRRQINQPQHF	TGTGCCAGCAGACGACAGATCAATCAGCCCCAGCATTTT
TRBV5-1	TRBJ1-3	-	-	CASSLDGQNTIYF	TGCGCCAGCAGCTTGGATGGACAAAACACCATATATTTT
TRBV29-1	TRBJ1-1	-	-	CSVEGIRGEAFF	TGCAGCGTTGAAGGCATCAGGGGTGAAGCTTTCTTT
TRBV18	TRBJ1-1	-	-	CASSPPTGFERDTEAFF	TGTGCCAGCTCACCCCCGACAGGATTCGAACGCGACACTGAAGCTTTCTTT
TRBV25-1	TRBJ1-1	-	TRBD1	CASSVEGADGFF	TGTGCCAGCAGTGTGGAGGGGGCTGATGGTTTCTTT
TRBV6-5	TRBJ1-2	-	TRBD1	CASLPGQGPSGFTF	TGTGCCAGCCTTCCGGGACAGGGCCCCTCTGGCTTCACCTTC
TRBV28	TRBJ1-2	once	TRBD1	CASSPVFATGGVYGYTF	TGTGCCAGCAGTCCAGTTTTCGCGACAGGGGGCGTCTATGGCTACACCTTC